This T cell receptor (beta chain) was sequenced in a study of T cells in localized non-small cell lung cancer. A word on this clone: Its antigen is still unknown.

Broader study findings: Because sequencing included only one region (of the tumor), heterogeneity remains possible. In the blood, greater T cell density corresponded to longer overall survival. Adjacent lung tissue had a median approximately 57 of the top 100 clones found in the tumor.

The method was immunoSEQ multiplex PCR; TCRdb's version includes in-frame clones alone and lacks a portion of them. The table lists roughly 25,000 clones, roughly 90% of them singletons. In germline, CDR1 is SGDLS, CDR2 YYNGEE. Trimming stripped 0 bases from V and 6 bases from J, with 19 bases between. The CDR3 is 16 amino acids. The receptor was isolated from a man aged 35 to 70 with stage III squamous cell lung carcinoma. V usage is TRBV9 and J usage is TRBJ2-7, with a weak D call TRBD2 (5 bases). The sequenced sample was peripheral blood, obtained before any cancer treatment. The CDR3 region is CASSVGVALNSGEQYF. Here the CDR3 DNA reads TGTGCCAGCAGCGTAGGGGTAGCGCTCAACTCAGGCGAGCAGTACTTC.